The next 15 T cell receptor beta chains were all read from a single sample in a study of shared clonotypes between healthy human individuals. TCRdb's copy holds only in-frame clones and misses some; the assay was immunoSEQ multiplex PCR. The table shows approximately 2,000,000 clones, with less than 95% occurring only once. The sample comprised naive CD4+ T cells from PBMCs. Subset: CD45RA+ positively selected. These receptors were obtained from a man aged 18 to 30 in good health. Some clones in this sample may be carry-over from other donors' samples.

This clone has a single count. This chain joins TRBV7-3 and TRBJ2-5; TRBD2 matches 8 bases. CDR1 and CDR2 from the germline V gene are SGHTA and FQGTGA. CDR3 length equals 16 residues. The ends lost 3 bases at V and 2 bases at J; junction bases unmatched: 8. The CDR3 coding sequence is TGTGCCAGCAGCTTGGCAGCGGGAGCGATACAAGAGACCCAGTACTTC. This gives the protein CASSLAAGAIQETQYF.

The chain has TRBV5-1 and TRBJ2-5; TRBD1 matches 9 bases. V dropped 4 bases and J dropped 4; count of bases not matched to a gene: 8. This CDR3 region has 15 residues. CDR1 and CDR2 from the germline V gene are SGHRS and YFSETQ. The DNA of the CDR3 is TGCGCCAGCAGCCCCGCGGGACAGGGTGGAGAGACCCAGTACTTC. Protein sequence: CASSPAGQGGETQYF.

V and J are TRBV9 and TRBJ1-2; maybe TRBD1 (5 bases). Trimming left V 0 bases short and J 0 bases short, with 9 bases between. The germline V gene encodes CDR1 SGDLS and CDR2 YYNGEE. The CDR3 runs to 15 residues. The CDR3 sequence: CASSVGGPSNYGYTF. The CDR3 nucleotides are TGTGCCAGCAGCGTAGGGGGACCTTCTAACTATGGCTACACCTTC.

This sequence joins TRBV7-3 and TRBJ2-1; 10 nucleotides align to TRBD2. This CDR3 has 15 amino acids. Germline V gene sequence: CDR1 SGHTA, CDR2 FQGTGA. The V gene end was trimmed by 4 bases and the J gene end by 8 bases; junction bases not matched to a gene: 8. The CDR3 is CASSSAGGPSYEQFF. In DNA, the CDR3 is TGTGCCAGCAGCTCAGCGGGAGGGCCATCGTATGAGCAGTTCTTC.

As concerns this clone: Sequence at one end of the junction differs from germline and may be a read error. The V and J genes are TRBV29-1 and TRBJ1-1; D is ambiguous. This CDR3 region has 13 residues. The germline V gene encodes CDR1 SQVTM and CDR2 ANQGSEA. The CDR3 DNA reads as TGCAGCGTTGTTCTGATCCGGAACGCTGAAGCTTTCTTT. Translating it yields CSVVLIRNAEAFF.

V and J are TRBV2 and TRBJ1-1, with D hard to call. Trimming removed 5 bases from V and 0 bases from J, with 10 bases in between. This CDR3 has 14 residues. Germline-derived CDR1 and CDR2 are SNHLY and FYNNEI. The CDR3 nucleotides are TGTGCCAGCAGTTACAGCACGCTGAACACTGAAGCTTTCTTT. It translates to CASSYSTLNTEAFF.

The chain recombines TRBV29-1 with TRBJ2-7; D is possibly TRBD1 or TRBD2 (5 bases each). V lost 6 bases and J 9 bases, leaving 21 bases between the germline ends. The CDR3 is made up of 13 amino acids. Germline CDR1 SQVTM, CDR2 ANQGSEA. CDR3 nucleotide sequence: TGCAGCGTGAAGGGGATCGTGGGAGTGGGGCAGTACTTC. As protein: CSVKGIVGVGQYF.

Here the CDR3 DNA reads TGCGCCAGCAGAGGTCCAAATGAGCAGTTCTTC. This encodes CASRGPNEQFF. The chain is built from TRBV10-2 and TRBJ2-1; D is unresolved. V dropped 6 bases and J dropped 7 bases, with 7 bases sitting between them. The CDR3 is 11 amino acids. Germline-derived CDR1 and CDR2 are WSHSY and SAAADI.

Here the CDR3 reads CASSSPRQGRYEQYF. The DNA of the CDR3 is TGTGCCAGCAGCTCCCCCCGGCAGGGCCGGTACGAGCAGTACTTC. The V call is TRBV7-2, the J call TRBJ2-7; TRBD1 is a possible D gene (5 bases). The CDR3 spans 15 residues. Germline V CDR1 and CDR2: SGHTA, FQGNSA. Trimming removed 4 bases at V and 4 bases at J, with 17 bases between.

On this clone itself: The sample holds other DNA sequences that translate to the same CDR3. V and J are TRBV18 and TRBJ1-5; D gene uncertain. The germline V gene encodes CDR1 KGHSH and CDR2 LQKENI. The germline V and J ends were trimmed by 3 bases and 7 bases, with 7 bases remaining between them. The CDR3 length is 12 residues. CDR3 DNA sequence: TGTGCCAGCTCACCCCCTGGGCAGCCCCAGCATTTT. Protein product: CASSPPGQPQHF.

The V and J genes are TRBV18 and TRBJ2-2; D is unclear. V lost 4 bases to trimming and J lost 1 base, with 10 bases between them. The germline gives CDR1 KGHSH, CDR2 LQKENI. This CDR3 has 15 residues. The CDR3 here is CASSLPNKNTGELFF. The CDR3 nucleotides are TGTGCCAGCTCACTCCCGAACAAGAACACCGGGGAGCTGTTTTTT.

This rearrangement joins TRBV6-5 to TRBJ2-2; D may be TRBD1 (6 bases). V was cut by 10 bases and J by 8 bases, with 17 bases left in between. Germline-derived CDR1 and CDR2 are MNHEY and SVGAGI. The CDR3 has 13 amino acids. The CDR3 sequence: CATSGTIRGELFF. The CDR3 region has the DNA TGTGCCACCTCCGGGACAATTAGGGGGGAGCTGTTTTTT.

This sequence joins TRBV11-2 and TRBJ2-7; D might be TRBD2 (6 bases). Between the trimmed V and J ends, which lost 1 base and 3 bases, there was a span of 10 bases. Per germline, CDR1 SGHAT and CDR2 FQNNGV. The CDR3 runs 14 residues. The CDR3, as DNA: TGTGCCAGCAGCTTAGTAAAGCGGGTCTACGAGCAGTACTTC. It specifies CASSLVKRVYEQYF.

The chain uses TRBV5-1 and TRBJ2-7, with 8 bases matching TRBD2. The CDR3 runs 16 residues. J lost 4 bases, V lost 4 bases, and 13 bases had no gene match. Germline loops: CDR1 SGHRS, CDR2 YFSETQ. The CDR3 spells CASSINERLAGYEQYF. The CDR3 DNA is TGCGCCAGCAGCATAAATGAGAGGCTAGCGGGTTACGAGCAGTACTTC.

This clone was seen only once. CDR3 amino acids: CASSSGSGYQPQHF. CDR3 sequence (DNA): TGTGCCAGCAGCTCCGGTAGTGGTTATCAGCCCCAGCATTTT. The J gene is TRBJ1-5, the V gene TRBV7-2; D remains ambiguous. CDR3 size: 14 residues. Germline assignment: CDR1 SGHTA and CDR2 FQGNSA. The V end was cut by 4 bases, the J end by 5 bases, with 12 bases between.